This is a list of T cell receptor beta chains from one sample in a study of blood T cells in healthy people across ages. TCRdb used MiXCR to reprocess the 5' RACE reads, holding one entry per CDR3 protein. The sample records approximately 810,000 distinct CDR3 sequences, more than 25% being singletons. Specimen: blood. The receptors here all came from a woman over 75 in good health. CDR3s include the opening cysteine and the closing phenylalanine or tryptophan. D genes are given only for firm matches. Clone size is stated in some rows and not others, as once, few, many or a class when expanded.

d_call: .
cdr3_length: 12
v_call: TRBV20-1
clone_size: many
j_call: TRBJ1-2
cdr3_aa: CSASPSGHGYTF
cdr3_nt: TGCAGTGCTTCCCCCTCAGGGCATGGCTACACCTTC

d_call: TRBD1
cdr3_length: 15
v_call: TRBV27
clone_size: many
j_call: TRBJ2-7
cdr3_aa: CASSTPRGIQYEQYF
cdr3_nt: TGTGCCAGCAGTACCCCCAGGGGGATACAATACGAGCAGTACTTC

d_call: TRBD1
cdr3_length: 18
v_call: TRBV11-2
clone_size: .
j_call: TRBJ1-4
cdr3_aa: CASSLNLQGARSGEKLFF
cdr3_nt: TGTGCCAGCAGCCTTAACTTACAGGGGGCGCGAAGCGGTGAAAAACTGTTTTTT

d_call: .
cdr3_length: 15
v_call: TRBV6-2/TRBV6-3
clone_size: .
j_call: TRBJ2-3
cdr3_aa: CASSHAGTSTDTQYF
cdr3_nt: TGTGCCAGCAGCCACGCCGGAACTAGCACAGATACGCAGTATTTT

d_call: .
cdr3_length: 16
v_call: TRBV6-6
clone_size: .
j_call: TRBJ1-1
cdr3_aa: CASSDTHRVMNTEAFF
cdr3_nt: TGTGCCAGCAGTGATACCCACAGGGTTATGAACACTGAAGCTTTCTTT

d_call: TRBD2
cdr3_length: 16
v_call: TRBV5-1
clone_size: many
j_call: TRBJ2-3
cdr3_aa: CASSHQTSGVGDTQYF
cdr3_nt: TGCGCCAGCAGCCACCAGACTAGCGGGGTCGGAGATACGCAGTATTTT

d_call: TRBD1
cdr3_length: 16
v_call: TRBV6-2/TRBV6-3
clone_size: .
j_call: TRBJ1-5
cdr3_aa: CASSLPGTGKNQPQHF
cdr3_nt: TGTGCCAGCAGCCTACCCGGGACAGGGAAAAATCAGCCCCAGCATTTT

d_call: TRBD1
cdr3_length: 14
v_call: TRBV12-3/TRBV12-4
clone_size: many
j_call: TRBJ1-4
cdr3_aa: CASSPGQLNEKLFF
cdr3_nt: TGTGCCAGCAGCCCGGGACAGCTTAATGAAAAACTGTTTTTT

d_call: TRBD1
cdr3_length: 17
v_call: TRBV5-1
clone_size: few
j_call: TRBJ1-1
cdr3_aa: CVSSLKGQTFMNTEAFF
cdr3_nt: TGCGTCAGCAGCTTGAAGGGACAGACCTTCATGAACACTGAAGCTTTCTTT

d_call: .
cdr3_length: 11
v_call: TRBV29-1
clone_size: .
j_call: TRBJ2-1
cdr3_aa: CSVEGRGGLFF
cdr3_nt: TGCAGCGTTGAGGGGCGGGGCGGGTTGTTCTTC

d_call: TRBD1
cdr3_length: 15
v_call: TRBV12-3/TRBV12-4
clone_size: .
j_call: TRBJ1-4
cdr3_aa: CASSSDRGDYEKLFF
cdr3_nt: TGTGCCAGCAGCTCAGACAGGGGGGATTATGAAAAACTGTTTTTT

d_call: .
cdr3_length: 15
v_call: TRBV15
clone_size: .
j_call: TRBJ2-1
cdr3_aa: CATSREGREGNEQFF
cdr3_nt: TGTGCCACCAGCAGAGAGGGACGGGAAGGCAATGAGCAGTTCTTC

d_call: .
cdr3_length: 13
v_call: TRBV11-2
clone_size: many
j_call: TRBJ2-5
cdr3_aa: CASSLGREETQYF
cdr3_nt: TGTGCCAGCAGCTTAGGCAGAGAAGAGACCCAGTACTTC

d_call: .
cdr3_length: 12
v_call: TRBV6-1
clone_size: .
j_call: TRBJ2-1
cdr3_aa: CASSETSYEQFF
cdr3_nt: TGTGCCAGCAGTGAAACCTCCTACGAGCAGTTCTTC

d_call: TRBD2
cdr3_length: 13
v_call: TRBV6-2/TRBV6-3
clone_size: many
j_call: TRBJ2-7
cdr3_aa: CASMRLAAYEQYF
cdr3_nt: TGTGCCAGCATGAGACTAGCGGCCTACGAGCAGTACTTC

d_call: .
cdr3_length: 14
v_call: TRBV12-3/TRBV12-4
clone_size: many
j_call: TRBJ2-1
cdr3_aa: CASSLRQGRNEQFF
cdr3_nt: TGTGCCAGCAGTTTAAGGCAGGGACGCAATGAGCAGTTCTTC

d_call: TRBD2
cdr3_length: 18
v_call: TRBV28
clone_size: .
j_call: TRBJ2-5
cdr3_aa: CASSQRTSGRIGTETQYF
cdr3_nt: TGTGCCAGCAGTCAAAGGACTAGCGGGAGGATCGGGACGGAGACCCAGTACTTC

d_call: .
cdr3_length: 15
v_call: TRBV7-9
clone_size: many
j_call: TRBJ2-1
cdr3_aa: CASNIRASSYNEQFF
cdr3_nt: TGTGCCAGCAACATTCGGGCTAGCTCCTACAATGAGCAGTTCTTC

d_call: TRBD2
cdr3_length: 15
v_call: TRBV7-2
clone_size: .
j_call: TRBJ2-7
cdr3_aa: CASSSWTSGGYEQYF
cdr3_nt: TGTGCCAGCAGCTCTTGGACTAGCGGGGGTTACGAGCAGTACTTC

d_call: .
cdr3_length: 17
v_call: TRBV18
clone_size: few
j_call: TRBJ2-1
cdr3_aa: CASSPGPPTSAYNEQFF
cdr3_nt: TGTGCCAGCTCACCCGGACCGCCGACATCGGCCTACAATGAGCAGTTCTTC

d_call: TRBD1
cdr3_length: 14
v_call: TRBV20-1
clone_size: few
j_call: TRBJ1-5
cdr3_aa: CSASPGQGNQPQHF
cdr3_nt: TGCAGTGCTAGTCCGGGACAGGGGAATCAGCCCCAGCATTTT

d_call: TRBD2
cdr3_length: 18
v_call: TRBV20-1
clone_size: many
j_call: TRBJ2-1
cdr3_aa: CSAQEQTGLAGNYNEQFF
cdr3_nt: TGCAGTGCTCAAGAGCAGACAGGACTAGCGGGGAACTACAATGAGCAGTTCTTC

d_call: TRBD1
cdr3_length: 13
v_call: TRBV14
clone_size: many
j_call: TRBJ2-7
cdr3_aa: CASSRDRPYEQYF
cdr3_nt: TGCGCCAGCAGCCGGGACAGGCCGTACGAGCAGTACTTC

d_call: .
cdr3_length: 14
v_call: TRBV20-1
clone_size: .
j_call: TRBJ2-4
cdr3_aa: CSARSIGEAGIQYF
cdr3_nt: TGCAGTGCTAGAAGTATCGGGGAGGCGGGCATTCAGTACTTC

d_call: .
cdr3_length: 14
v_call: TRBV25-1
clone_size: .
j_call: TRBJ1-4
cdr3_aa: CASSESGLGEKLFF
cdr3_nt: TGTGCCAGCAGTGAATCTGGGTTAGGGGAAAAACTGTTTTTT

d_call: .
cdr3_length: 14
v_call: TRBV18
clone_size: few
j_call: TRBJ1-1
cdr3_aa: CASSPDGSHTEAFF
cdr3_nt: TGTGCCAGCTCACCCGACGGATCACACACTGAAGCTTTCTTT

d_call: .
cdr3_length: 15
v_call: TRBV20-1
clone_size: few
j_call: TRBJ1-2
cdr3_aa: CSARDPGTANYGHTF
cdr3_nt: TGCAGTGCTAGAGATCCCGGGACTGCTAACTATGGCCACACCTTC

d_call: TRBD2
cdr3_length: 16
v_call: TRBV20-1
clone_size: many
j_call: TRBJ2-1
cdr3_aa: CSARDPPSGVYNEQFF
cdr3_nt: TGCAGTGCTAGAGATCCCCCTAGCGGGGTCTACAATGAGCAGTTCTTC

d_call: .
cdr3_length: 18
v_call: TRBV7-2
clone_size: many
j_call: TRBJ2-2
cdr3_aa: CASSLGAGSSTITGELFF
cdr3_nt: TGTGCCAGCAGCTTAGGGGCGGGCTCCTCAACGATCACCGGGGAGCTGTTTTTT

d_call: .
cdr3_length: 14
v_call: TRBV12-3/TRBV12-4
clone_size: many
j_call: TRBJ1-5
cdr3_aa: CASSQDQTNQPQHF
cdr3_nt: TGTGCCAGCAGCCAAGACCAAACCAATCAGCCCCAGCATTTT

d_call: .
cdr3_length: 15
v_call: TRBV9
clone_size: many
j_call: TRBJ2-1
cdr3_aa: CASSAPGPPGNEQFF
cdr3_nt: TGTGCCAGCAGCGCACCCGGGCCCCCTGGAAATGAGCAGTTCTTC

d_call: .
cdr3_length: 20
v_call: TRBV15
clone_size: few
j_call: TRBJ1-6
cdr3_aa: CATSRRGFGTPGEYNSPLHF
cdr3_nt: TGTGCCACCAGCAGGAGGGGGTTCGGGACACCTGGGGAGTATAATTCACCCCTCCACTTT

d_call: .
cdr3_length: 11
v_call: TRBV20-1
clone_size: many
j_call: TRBJ2-7
cdr3_aa: CSARVRTEQYF
cdr3_nt: TGCAGTGCTAGAGTTAGAACCGAGCAGTACTTC

d_call: TRBD1
cdr3_length: 15
v_call: TRBV12-3/TRBV12-4
clone_size: many
j_call: TRBJ1-6
cdr3_aa: CASSPRDSYYSPLHF
cdr3_nt: TGTGCCAGCAGTCCGCGGGACAGTTATTATTCACCCCTCCACTTT

d_call: .
cdr3_length: 13
v_call: TRBV7-8
clone_size: .
j_call: TRBJ1-1
cdr3_aa: CASSVRDITEAFF
cdr3_nt: TGTGCCAGCAGCGTTAGGGATATCACTGAAGCTTTCTTT

d_call: TRBD2
cdr3_length: 15
v_call: TRBV20-1
clone_size: .
j_call: TRBJ2-5
cdr3_aa: CSARAGLALGETQYF
cdr3_nt: TGCAGTGCTAGAGCGGGACTAGCGCTGGGGGAGACCCAGTACTTC

d_call: .
cdr3_length: 15
v_call: TRBV6-5
clone_size: many
j_call: TRBJ2-3
cdr3_aa: CASSMTRVSTDTQYF
cdr3_nt: TGTGCCAGCAGTATGACCCGAGTCAGCACAGATACGCAGTATTTT

d_call: .
cdr3_length: 15
v_call: TRBV7-8
clone_size: .
j_call: TRBJ2-7
cdr3_aa: CASSSGAGLYNEQYF
cdr3_nt: TGTGCCAGCAGCTCCGGGGCAGGGCTCTACAATGAGCAGTACTTC

d_call: TRBD2
cdr3_length: 15
v_call: TRBV6-5
clone_size: many
j_call: TRBJ2-3
cdr3_aa: CASSDTSGGPDTQYF
cdr3_nt: TGTGCCAGCAGCGACACTAGCGGGGGGCCAGATACGCAGTATTTT

d_call: .
cdr3_length: 17
v_call: TRBV6-1
clone_size: many
j_call: TRBJ2-3
cdr3_aa: CASSPRVFRAGSDTQYF
cdr3_nt: TGTGCCAGCAGCCCCCGCGTTTTCAGGGCTGGATCAGATACGCAGTATTTT

d_call: .
cdr3_length: 14
v_call: TRBV7-2
clone_size: many
j_call: TRBJ2-7
cdr3_aa: CASSPPVGTYEQYF
cdr3_nt: TGTGCCAGCAGCCCGCCTGTTGGAACCTACGAGCAGTACTTC

d_call: .
cdr3_length: 16
v_call: TRBV5-5
clone_size: .
j_call: TRBJ1-3
cdr3_aa: CASSRTGSYSGNTIYF
cdr3_nt: TGTGCCAGCAGCCGTACAGGGTCTTACTCTGGAAACACCATATATTTT

d_call: .
cdr3_length: 15
v_call: TRBV20-1
clone_size: many
j_call: TRBJ2-1
cdr3_aa: CSARRRQGIDNEQFF
cdr3_nt: TGCAGTGCTAGAAGGCGGCAGGGTATCGACAATGAGCAGTTCTTC

d_call: .
cdr3_length: 15
v_call: TRBV7-2
clone_size: many
j_call: TRBJ1-2
cdr3_aa: CASSLEQQINYGYTF
cdr3_nt: TGTGCCAGCAGCTTAGAACAGCAGATTAACTATGGCTACACCTTC

d_call: TRBD1
cdr3_length: 16
v_call: TRBV4-1
clone_size: .
j_call: TRBJ2-1
cdr3_aa: CASSQTGTAGYNEQFF
cdr3_nt: TGCGCCAGCAGCCAAACCGGGACAGCAGGCTACAATGAGCAGTTCTTC

d_call: .
cdr3_length: 15
v_call: TRBV15
clone_size: many
j_call: TRBJ2-1
cdr3_aa: CATSRDLAGLTEQFF
cdr3_nt: TGTGCCACCAGCAGAGATCTTGCGGGGTTAACTGAGCAGTTCTTC

d_call: .
cdr3_length: 15
v_call: TRBV20-1
clone_size: many
j_call: TRBJ2-1
cdr3_aa: CSAPLPGDPYNEQFF
cdr3_nt: TGCAGTGCTCCACTCCCAGGGGACCCTTACAATGAGCAGTTCTTC

d_call: .
cdr3_length: 14
v_call: TRBV9
clone_size: .
j_call: TRBJ2-1
cdr3_aa: CASSGLVAHNEQFF
cdr3_nt: TGTGCCAGCAGCGGACTAGTGGCCCACAATGAGCAGTTCTTC

d_call: .
cdr3_length: 16
v_call: TRBV4-3
clone_size: many
j_call: TRBJ1-2
cdr3_aa: CASSQSRTVIARGYTF
cdr3_nt: TGCGCCAGCAGCCAATCCCGGACTGTGATTGCCCGGGGCTACACCTTC

d_call: TRBD1
cdr3_length: 14
v_call: TRBV9
clone_size: .
j_call: TRBJ2-1
cdr3_aa: CASSPGRGPETQFF
cdr3_nt: TGTGCCAGCAGTCCCGGTAGGGGGCCGGAGACCCAGTTCTTC

d_call: .
cdr3_length: 16
v_call: TRBV7-9
clone_size: many
j_call: TRBJ1-2
cdr3_aa: CASSLAWDTELYGYTF
cdr3_nt: TGTGCCAGCAGCTTAGCTTGGGACACCGAGCTCTATGGCTACACCTTC

d_call: .
cdr3_length: 15
v_call: TRBV2
clone_size: .
j_call: TRBJ2-3
cdr3_aa: CAGSQIPGGTDTLYF
cdr3_nt: TGTGCCGGCAGCCAAATCCCCGGTGGCACAGATACGCTGTATTTT

d_call: .
cdr3_length: 14
v_call: TRBV7-2
clone_size: few
j_call: TRBJ1-2
cdr3_aa: CASSLWGLEDGYTF
cdr3_nt: TGTGCCAGCAGCTTGTGGGGGTTGGAGGATGGCTACACCTTC

d_call: .
cdr3_length: 13
v_call: TRBV29-1
clone_size: many
j_call: TRBJ2-3
cdr3_aa: CSVSPGSTDTQYF
cdr3_nt: TGCAGCGTTTCTCCAGGGAGCACAGATACGCAGTATTTT

d_call: .
cdr3_length: 17
v_call: TRBV5-1
clone_size: many
j_call: TRBJ2-5
cdr3_aa: CASRLKDSLVGQETQYF
cdr3_nt: TGCGCCAGCCGCTTGAAGGACAGTCTTGTTGGGCAAGAGACCCAGTACTTC

d_call: TRBD2
cdr3_length: 15
v_call: TRBV20-1
clone_size: .
j_call: TRBJ2-3
cdr3_aa: CSARAGLVGTDTQYF
cdr3_nt: TGCAGTGCTAGAGCGGGACTAGTGGGCACAGATACGCAGTATTTT

d_call: .
cdr3_length: 14
v_call: TRBV29-1
clone_size: .
j_call: TRBJ1-2
cdr3_aa: CSASEGAGNYGYTF
cdr3_nt: TGCAGCGCGTCGGAGGGCGCCGGTAACTATGGCTACACCTTC

d_call: .
cdr3_length: 22
v_call: TRBV21-1
clone_size: .
j_call: TRBJ2-4
cdr3_aa: CASSKARLEGTSGALAKNIQYF
cdr3_nt: TGTGCCAGCAGCAAAGCAAGGTTGGAGGGGACTAGCGGGGCCCTAGCCAAAAACATTCAGTACTTC

d_call: .
cdr3_length: 13
v_call: TRBV11-1
clone_size: many
j_call: TRBJ2-5
cdr3_aa: CASSLQAQETQYF
cdr3_nt: TGTGCCAGCAGCTTACAGGCCCAAGAGACCCAGTACTTC

d_call: TRBD1
cdr3_length: 15
v_call: TRBV18
clone_size: few
j_call: TRBJ1-1
cdr3_aa: CASSPGTGVSTEAFF
cdr3_nt: TGTGCCAGCTCACCGGGCACAGGGGTCTCCACTGAAGCTTTCTTT